Each of the 23 T cell receptor beta chains below was sequenced from the same sample in a study of blood T cell repertoires in COVID-19. Clones were read by immunoSEQ multiplex PCR, and TCRdb kept only the in-frame ones, dropping some. The table lists roughly 180,000 clones, approximately 80% of them singletons. The source material was PBMCs or T cells enriched from blood (not recorded which). Receptor source: a man aged 55 to 69 who had been exposed to COVID-19.

This clone was seen a single time. This chain links TRBV7-9 with TRBJ1-5, with 8 positions matching TRBD1. The CDR3 has 16 amino acids. The V segment lost 2 bases and the J segment 1 base; nucleotides outside the gene matches: 4. Germline CDR1 is SEHNR and CDR2 is FQNEAQ (reference sequence). The CDR3 region is CASSLNRGTSNQPQHF. The CDR3 DNA is TGTGCCAGCAGCTTAAACAGGGGGACGAGCAATCAGCCCCAGCATTTT.

This clone came up once. The V call is TRBV7-9, the J call TRBJ1-4; possible D gene TRBD1, 5 bases. Trimming left V 1 base short and J 0 bases short, with 9 bases between. The germline V gene has CDR1 SEHNR and CDR2 FQNEAQ (reference sequence). CDR3 length: 16 amino acids. This CDR3 reads CASSLGTGATNEKLFF. The CDR3 DNA is TGTGCCAGCAGCTTAGGCACAGGAGCAACTAATGAAAAACTGTTTTTT. Based on the CDR3 plus reference TRBV7-9 and TRBJ1-4, the full variable domain is DTGVSQNPRHKITKRGQNVTFRCDPISEHNRLYWYRQTLGQGPEFLTYFQNEAQLEKSRLLSDRFSAERPKGSFSTLEIQRTEQGDSAMYLCASSLGTGATNEKLFFGSGTQLSVL.

This rearrangement joins TRBV6-5 to TRBJ2-7; 7 nucleotides align to TRBD1. Germline V lookup: CDR1 MNHEY, CDR2 SVGAGI. V was clipped by 8 bases and J by 3 bases; unmatched bases: 7. The CDR3 is 13 amino acids. This chain's CDR3 is CASRRQGVYEQYF. The CDR3, as DNA: TGTGCCAGCCGGCGTCAGGGGGTCTACGAGCAGTACTTC.

The CDR3 DNA is TGTGCCAGCACCCTGGACAGGGGGACGAATGAAAAACTGTTTTTT. It translates to CASTLDRGTNEKLFF. The chain employs TRBV6-5 and TRBJ1-4; 10 bases line up with TRBD1. In germline, CDR1 is MNHEY, CDR2 SVGAGI. V was clipped by 7 bases and J by 5 bases; unmatched bases: 7. The CDR3 runs to 15 residues.

J is TRBJ1-2 and V is TRBV30, with unresolved D. The CDR3 is made up of 10 amino acids. The V gene's germline CDR1 is GTSNPN and CDR2 SVGIG (reference sequence). Trimming pared 3 bases from V and 7 bases from J, leaving 6 bases between. This CDR3 is CAWRGSGYTF. In DNA, the CDR3 is TGTGCCTGGAGGGGCAGTGGCTACACCTTC.

The rearrangement links TRBV5-1 to TRBJ1-4; the match to TRBD1 covers 9 bases. Germline CDR1 reads SGHRS; CDR2 reads YFSETQ. The CDR3 is 13 amino acids. V gave up 7 bases and J gave up 6 bases; unmatched junction bases: 4. The CDR3 here is CASLDRGDEKLFF. The CDR3 DNA follows: TGCGCCAGCCTGGACAGGGGAGATGAAAAACTGTTTTTT.

The chain couples TRBV19 to TRBJ1-5; perhaps TRBD1 as D (5 bases). The germline V gene encodes CDR1 LNHDA and CDR2 SQIVND (reference sequence). Trimming stripped 0 bases from V and 2 bases from J, with 8 bases between. The CDR3 has 15 residues. The CDR3, as DNA: TGTGCCAGTAGTATAGATGGAGGGGGCAATCAGCCCCAGCATTTT. The encoded protein is CASSIDGGGNQPQHF.

J is TRBJ2-7 and V is TRBV6-5; 7 bases match TRBD1. V dropped 5 bases and J dropped 0; count of bases not matched to a gene: 4. This CDR3 contains 14 residues. From germline, CDR1 is MNHEY and CDR2 SVGAGI. The CDR3 here is CASSPPGGSYEQYF. The CDR3 bases are TGTGCCAGCAGTCCCCCAGGGGGCTCCTACGAGCAGTACTTC.

V and J are TRBV28 and TRBJ2-3; 8 bases line up with TRBD2. The CDR3 runs to 14 residues. Per germline, CDR1 MDHEN and CDR2 SYDVKM. V shed 5 bases and J 4 bases; nucleotides not matched to a gene: 5. In nucleotides, the CDR3 is TGTGCCAGCAGTCTTCCAGCGGGAGCAGATACGCAGTATTTT. Translation gives CASSLPAGADTQYF.

This clone was detected only a few times. V usage is TRBV9 and J usage is TRBJ2-7; TRBD1 matches at 8 bases. Losses at the gene ends were 3 bases for V and 5 bases for J; bases not matched to a gene: 10. The CDR3 has 15 amino acids. The germline V gene encodes CDR1 SGDLS and CDR2 YYNGEE. CDR3 protein: CASSALDRGRNEQYF. The CDR3 DNA is TGTGCCAGCAGCGCCCTCGACAGGGGTAGGAACGAGCAGTACTTC.

This clone was found many times. The chain recombines TRBV6-4 with TRBJ2-3; D is unresolved. The V end lost 0 bases, the J end lost 6 bases, and 7 bases lay between the germline ends. Germline V CDR1 and CDR2: MRHNA, SNTAGT. This CDR3 region has 13 residues. Written as DNA, the CDR3 is TGTGCCAGCAGTGACTCGGAGTGGGATACGCAGTATTTT. Protein sequence: CASSDSEWDTQYF.

This clone was observed once. The V gene is TRBV29-1, the J gene TRBJ1-2; the D gene is possibly TRBD1 (5 bases). The CDR3 has 11 residues. CDR1 is SQVTM, CDR2 ANQGSEA, per germline. Trimming shortened V by 4 bases and J by 7 bases, and 10 bases separated the two germline ends. DNA of the CDR3: TGCAGCGTTGGGAGGGGAGGTGGCTACACCTTC. Amino acids: CSVGRGGGYTF.

The chain links TRBV18 to TRBJ1-6; 9 bases align to TRBD1. V was clipped by 6 bases and J by 7 bases; unmatched bases: 4. Germline V gene lookup returns CDR1 KGHSH and CDR2 LQKENI. The CDR3 is 14 amino acids. CDR3 loop: CASSRDRANSPLHF. CDR3 bases: TGTGCCAGCTCCCGGGACAGGGCGAATTCACCCCTCCACTTT.

This chain links TRBV7-6 with TRBJ2-7; 8 bases align to TRBD2. The trim removed 1 base at V and 2 bases at J, leaving 7 bases unmatched. CDR1 and CDR2 (germline): SGHVS, FNYEAQ. This CDR3 is 16 amino acids long. The CDR3 here is CASSLGVTGGPYEQYF. In DNA form, the CDR3 reads TGTGCCAGCAGCTTAGGAGTGACGGGAGGGCCCTACGAGCAGTACTTC.

This clone has just a few counts. The chain combines TRBV9 with TRBJ2-1, with D uncertain. The CDR3 is 15 residues long. Germline values: CDR1 SGDLS, CDR2 YYNGEE. Trimming removed 0 bases from V and 8 bases from J, with 15 bases in between. DNA for the CDR3: TGTGCCAGCAGCGTAGGGTCTGCCGGTAGCTATGAGCAGTTCTTC. Encoded protein: CASSVGSAGSYEQFF.

This clone was detected a few times. The V gene is TRBV19, the J gene TRBJ1-6; a weak D match, TRBD1 (6 bases). Germline V gene sequence: CDR1 LNHDA, CDR2 SQIVND (reference sequence). Trimming removed 5 bases from V and 1 base from J, with 18 bases in between. This CDR3 spans 18 amino acids. CDR3 nucleotide sequence: TGTGCCAGTAGTCTCCACAAGCTCGGACAGTCCTATAATTCACCCCTCCACTTT. Protein: CASSLHKLGQSYNSPLHF.

The chain uses TRBV6-5 and TRBJ2-7; 7 bases match TRBD1. CDR1 and CDR2 from the germline V gene are MNHEY and SVGAGI. CDR3 length equals 14 residues. After removal of 6 bases from V and 0 bases from J, the junction contained 5 bases not matched to a gene. The CDR3 bases are TGTGCCAGCAGGGTGACAGGGATCTCCTACGAGCAGTACTTC. Translating it yields CASRVTGISYEQYF.

The chain employs TRBV5-4 and TRBJ2-7; TRBD2 might be the D (5 bases). V dropped 0 bases and J dropped 0 bases, with 16 bases sitting between them. This CDR3 has 17 amino acids. Per the germline V gene, CDR1 is SGHNT and CDR2 is YYREEE (reference sequence). The CDR3 nucleotides read TGTGCCAGCAGCTTGGGGGGAAGGACTTCAAGCTCCTACGAGCAGTACTTC. Translation gives CASSLGGRTSSSYEQYF.

The gene calls are TRBV5-6 and TRBJ2-1; 10 positions match TRBD2. From germline, CDR1 is SGHDT and CDR2 YYEEEE. Unmatched junction bases numbered 4, after V lost 4 bases and J lost 6 bases. CDR3 length: 14 residues. For the CDR3, the DNA is TGTGCCAGCAGCACCGGGACTAGCGCCAATGAGCAGTTCTTC. As protein: CASSTGTSANEQFF.

The chain uses TRBV19 and TRBJ1-5; D ambiguous. The CDR3 has 13 amino acids. V was shortened by 10 bases and J by 2 bases, with 12 bases between the two germline ends. Per germline, CDR1 LNHDA and CDR2 SQIVND (reference sequence). The CDR3 sequence: CANLPRGNQPQHF. The CDR3 nucleotides read TGTGCCAACCTACCCCGAGGCAATCAGCCCCAGCATTTT.

This chain connects TRBV7-3 to TRBJ2-7; possible D gene TRBD2, 5 bases. The V and J ends lost 5 bases and 5 bases respectively, with 16 bases between them. The CDR3 runs 14 residues. The germline gives CDR1 SGHTA, CDR2 FQGTGA. CDR3 protein: CASSPTRNSDEQYF. The CDR3 DNA follows: TGTGCCAGCAGCCCAACTAGAAATTCAGACGAGCAGTACTTC.

This clone was counted a few times. This chain links TRBV11-2 with TRBJ1-3; a possible D gene is TRBD1 (6 bases). Trimming removed 6 bases from V and 0 bases from J, with 9 bases in between. There are 14 residues in the CDR3. From germline, CDR1 is SGHAT and CDR2 FQNNGV. The CDR3 sequence is CASRLTGSGNTIYF. DNA for the CDR3: TGTGCCAGCAGACTGACAGGCTCTGGAAACACCATATATTTT.

The chain recombines TRBV6-2 or TRBV6-3 with TRBJ1-2, with D uncertain. The CDR3 covers 12 residues. V gave up 6 bases and J gave up 4 bases, with 9 bases separating them. Looked up from germline, CDR1 is MNHEY and CDR2 is SVGEGT. For the CDR3, the DNA is TGTGCCAGCAGCCCCCGGGGCTATGGCTACACCTTC. As protein: CASSPRGYGYTF.